This entry lists 27 T cell receptor beta chains sequenced from one sample in a study of shared clonotypes between healthy human individuals. Naive-designated CD8 cells lacked CD45RO, were positively enriched for CCR7, and omitted terminally differentiated effector memory CD45RA+ cells. TCRdb's table, derived via immunoSEQ multiplex PCR, lists solely in-frame clones and lacks some. Of about 2 million clones listed, over 85% are singletons. The sample comprised naive CD8+ T cells sorted from blood. Every receptor here comes from a man aged 18 to 35 in good health.

The chain recombines TRBV10-3 with TRBJ2-5; 7 bases are shared with TRBD1. The V gene end was trimmed by 2 bases and the J gene end by 3 bases; junction bases not matched to a gene: 6. Looked up from germline, CDR1 is ENHRY and CDR2 is SYGVKD. The CDR3 is made up of 15 amino acids. DNA for the CDR3: TGTGCCATCAGTGAGCCCCAAGACAGGGAAGAGACCCAGTACTTC. It encodes CAISEPQDREETQYF.

This chain joins TRBV5-6 and TRBJ2-7, with 7 bases matching TRBD2. V shed 0 bases and J 4 bases; nucleotides not matched to a gene: 7. The CDR3 totals 15 residues. The V gene's germline CDR1 is SGHDT and CDR2 YYEEEE. In DNA form, the CDR3 reads TGTGCCAGCAGCTTGGGTCGGAGTAGCGGGTACGAGCAGTACTTC. Its translation: CASSLGRSSGYEQYF.

Turning to this clone: Other DNA sequences of this sample code for an identical CDR3. The chain uses TRBV27 and TRBJ2-7; 8 bases line up with TRBD1. The V segment lost 4 bases and the J segment 3 bases; nucleotides outside the gene matches: 2. Germline V gene data show CDR1 as MNHEY and CDR2 as SMNVEV (reference sequence). This CDR3 region has 13 residues. Here the CDR3 reads CASSSTGDYEQYF. CDR3 nucleotides: TGTGCCAGCAGTTCGACAGGGGACTACGAGCAGTACTTC.

The rearrangement joins TRBV4-1 to TRBJ1-1; D unclear. This CDR3 spans 15 amino acids. V lost 4 bases, J lost 6 bases, and 18 bases lay in between. Germline lookup yields CDR1 MGHRA and CDR2 YSYEKL. CDR3 nucleotide sequence: TGCGCCAGCAGCCCCTGGGGTGGAGAAATGGCTGAAGCTTTCTTT. Amino acid sequence: CASSPWGGEMAEAFF.

The chain employs TRBV6-1 and TRBJ2-7; the match to TRBD2 covers 7 bases. This CDR3 is 13 amino acids long. The ends lost 7 bases at V and 3 bases at J; junction bases unmatched: 6. The germline gives CDR1 MNHNS, CDR2 SASEGT. The CDR3: CASTPRGIYEQYF. CDR3 bases: TGTGCCAGCACGCCGCGGGGGATCTACGAGCAGTACTTC.

The chain has TRBV4-1 and TRBJ2-3; unclear D gene. There are 15 residues in the CDR3. Trimming left V 0 bases short and J 2 bases short, with 9 bases between. Germline V gene sequence: CDR1 MGHRA, CDR2 YSYEKL. CDR3 sequence reads: CASSQDQVDTDTQYF. CDR3 sequence (DNA): TGCGCCAGCAGCCAAGATCAAGTAGACACAGATACGCAGTATTTT.

The CDR3: CASSLQTEQETQYF. The DNA for the CDR3 is TGTGCCAGCAGCTTACAGACTGAGCAAGAGACCCAGTACTTC. The chain carries TRBV7-9 and TRBJ2-5; no reliable D call. The germline V gene encodes CDR1 SEHNR and CDR2 FQNEAQ (reference sequence). V shed 2 bases and J shed 2 bases, with 9 bases lying between them. This CDR3 contains 14 residues.

Notes on this clone: Other DNA sequences in the sample encode the same CDR3. The J gene is TRBJ2-5, the V gene TRBV7-9, with no clear D. Trimming took off 1 base at V and 3 bases at J, with 9 bases between the two ends. The CDR3 sequence is 14 residues long. Per germline, CDR1 SEHNR and CDR2 FQNEAQ (reference sequence). The CDR3 here is CASSLVGLKETQYF. The CDR3 DNA reads TGTGCCAGCAGCTTAGTTGGGCTTAAAGAGACCCAGTACTTC. The complete variable domain, with remaining parts taken from reference TRBV7-9 and TRBJ2-5, reads DTGVSQNPRHKITKRGQNVTFRCDPISEHNRLYWYRQTLGQGPEFLTYFQNEAQLEKSRLLSDRFSAERPKGSFSTLEIQRTEQGDSAMYLCASSLVGLKETQYFGPGTRLLVL.

The chain couples TRBV9 to TRBJ2-3; D is ambiguous. The CDR3 runs 14 residues. Trimming pared 1 base from V and 1 base from J, leaving 7 bases between. Germline V gene data show CDR1 as SGDLS and CDR2 as YYNGEE. The CDR3: CASSVRQGTDTQYF. CDR3 coding DNA: TGTGCCAGCAGCGTAAGGCAGGGCACAGATACGCAGTATTTT.

This chain joins TRBV19 and TRBJ1-5, with D tentatively TRBD1 (5 bases). The germline V gene has CDR1 LNHDA and CDR2 SQIVND (reference sequence). V lost 9 bases and J lost 4, with 13 bases in between. CDR3 length: 13 amino acids. CDR3 loop: CASLSGHNQPQHF. The CDR3 nucleotides read TGTGCCAGCCTCTCGGGGCATAATCAGCCCCAGCATTTT.

The chain combines TRBV6-5 with TRBJ2-7, with unresolved D. The V gene's germline CDR1 is MNHEY and CDR2 SVGAGI. This CDR3 has 14 amino acids. The V end was cut by 2 bases, the J end by 0 bases, with 8 bases between. The CDR3 coding sequence is TGTGCCAGCAGTTACGGGCACACCTCCTACGAGCAGTACTTC. Translating it yields CASSYGHTSYEQYF.

The rearrangement links TRBV4-2 to TRBJ2-5; 10 bases are shared with TRBD2. Losses at the gene ends were 0 bases for V and 1 base for J; bases not matched to a gene: 8. The CDR3 contains 18 residues. The germline V gene has CDR1 LGHNA and CDR2 YNFKEQ. The CDR3 here is CASSQETSGEGPQETQYF. The CDR3 coding sequence is TGTGCCAGCAGCCAAGAAACTAGCGGGGAGGGACCCCAAGAGACCCAGTACTTC.

Points on this clone: Other DNA sequences in the same sample also yield this CDR3. V gene TRBV2 combines with J gene TRBJ2-7, with 8 bases that match TRBD2. CDR1 is SNHLY and CDR2 is FYNNEI in the germline V gene. V dropped 6 bases and J dropped 1; count of bases not matched to a gene: 2. This CDR3 spans 13 amino acids. CDR3 nucleotides: TGTGCCAGCAGCGGACTAGCTTCCTACGAGCAGTACTTC. Translated, it gives CASSGLASYEQYF.

This chain links TRBV5-4 with TRBJ2-7; TRBD2 agrees at 10 bases. CDR3 length: 15 amino acids. Unmatched junction bases numbered 8, after V lost 4 bases and J lost 4 bases. Per the germline V gene, CDR1 is SGHNT and CDR2 is YYREEE (reference sequence). CDR3 coding DNA: TGTGCCAGCAGCCTGAGCGGGAGGGCCAGGTACGAGCAGTACTTC. Protein product: CASSLSGRARYEQYF.

V is TRBV30 and J is TRBJ2-5, with 9 bases aligning to TRBD1. The better agreement between TRBJ2-7 and the DNA end casts doubt on the J call. This CDR3 is 14 amino acids long. CDR1 and CDR2 (germline): GTSNPN, SVGIG (reference sequence). The CDR3 sequence: CAWTTGTGLDEQYF. The CDR3 bases are TGTGCCTGGACCACCGGGACAGGGCTTGACGAGCAGTACTTC.

The V call is TRBV11-2, the J call TRBJ2-7; 10 bases are a match to TRBD2. V trimming: 7 bases; J trimming: 3 bases; junction bases outside the gene matches: 18. CDR1 is SGHAT, CDR2 FQNNGV, per germline. CDR3 length: 18 residues. The CDR3: CASTLGNSGRIIHYEQYF. Here the CDR3 DNA reads TGTGCCAGCACCCTCGGGAATAGCGGGAGGATAATTCACTACGAGCAGTACTTC.

The gene calls are TRBV15 and TRBJ1-5, with D possibly matching TRBD1 (6 bases). Per germline, CDR1 LNHNV and CDR2 YYDKDF (reference sequence). Deletions cut 3 bases from V and 7 bases from J, with 13 bases between. This CDR3 has 14 residues. CDR3 loop: CATSSSQGIQPQHF. DNA for the CDR3: TGTGCCACCAGCAGCTCCCAGGGGATACAGCCCCAGCATTTT.

Note on this clone: This CDR3 is also generated by other DNA sequences in the sample. The V and J genes are TRBV9 and TRBJ2-5; D gene uncertain. Trimming removed 0 bases at V and 5 bases at J, with 5 bases between. Germline-derived CDR1 and CDR2 are SGDLS and YYNGEE. There are 12 residues in the CDR3. The CDR3 protein is CASSVEEETQYF. CDR3 nucleotides: TGTGCCAGCAGCGTAGAAGAGGAGACCCAGTACTTC. The full variable domain, rest sourced from reference TRBV9 and TRBJ2-5, is DSGVTQTPKHLITATGQRVTLRCSPRSGDLSVYWYQQSLDQGLQFLIQYYNGEERAKGNILERFSAQQFPDLHSELNLSSLELGDSALYFCASSVEEETQYFGPGTRLLVL.

The chain uses TRBV6-1 and TRBJ2-3; TRBD1 matches 7 bases. The CDR3 consists of 15 residues. V shed 7 bases and J 2 bases; nucleotides not matched to a gene: 9. Germline V gives CDR1 MNHNS, CDR2 SASEGT. The CDR3 protein is CASTLWDSYTDTQYF. The CDR3 DNA follows: TGTGCCAGCACCCTTTGGGACAGCTACACAGATACGCAGTATTTT.

The chain employs TRBV30 and TRBJ2-1; a possible D gene is TRBD2 (6 bases). Trimming removed 0 bases at V and 4 bases at J, with 13 bases between. This CDR3 has 15 residues. Germline values: CDR1 GTSNPN, CDR2 SVGIG (reference sequence). This CDR3 reads CAWSVRDSRYNEQFF. The CDR3 DNA is TGTGCCTGGAGTGTAAGGGACTCACGGTACAATGAGCAGTTCTTC.

The chain carries TRBV13 and TRBJ1-2, with D unresolved. Germline CDR1 and CDR2: PRHDT and FYEKMQ (reference sequence). Trimming left V 4 bases short and J 7 bases short, with 13 bases between. The CDR3 runs 13 residues. This CDR3 is CASSYYGDSGYTF. CDR3 coding DNA: TGTGCCAGCAGCTACTATGGGGATTCTGGCTACACCTTC.

The chain recombines TRBV11-2 with TRBJ1-3; a weak D match, TRBD1 (6 bases). CDR3 length: 14 residues. Deletions cut 5 bases from V and 4 bases from J, with 12 bases between. Germline loops: CDR1 SGHAT, CDR2 FQNNGV. DNA of the CDR3: TGTGCCAGCAGCCCGCAGGGGTGGGGAAACACCATATATTTT. The encoded protein is CASSPQGWGNTIYF.

The chain has TRBV5-8 and TRBJ2-7; no reliable D call. V dropped 0 bases and J dropped 6 bases, with 10 bases sitting between them. CDR3 length: 13 residues. Germline values: CDR1 SGHTS, CDR2 YDEGEE. The CDR3 nucleotides read TGTGCCAGCAGCTTGGCCGAAGGGATCGAGCAGTACTTC. This sequence encodes CASSLAEGIEQYF.

The rearrangement links TRBV28 to TRBJ1-3; D gene unclear. Germline-derived CDR1 and CDR2 are MDHEN and SYDVKM. The CDR3 covers 14 residues. V lost 6 bases and J 4 bases, leaving 13 bases between the germline ends. CDR3 sequence reads: CASSYAEFGNTIYF. The CDR3 DNA reads as TGTGCCAGCAGCTACGCAGAGTTCGGAAACACCATATATTTT.

The V call is TRBV28, the J call TRBJ1-1; 8 bases fit TRBD1. The J segment lost 0 bases and the V segment lost 4 bases, leaving 4 bases of the junction unmatched. The germline gives CDR1 MDHEN, CDR2 SYDVKM. This CDR3 is 15 amino acids long. CDR3 nucleotides: TGTGCCAGCAGTTCATCAGGGGGCCTGAACACTGAAGCTTTCTTT. It encodes CASSSSGGLNTEAFF.

The chain carries TRBV13 and TRBJ2-5; the D is unclear. The CDR3 totals 14 residues. V lost 4 bases and J 1 base, leaving 10 bases between the germline ends. The germline CDR1 and CDR2 sequences are PRHDT and FYEKMQ (reference sequence). CDR3 DNA: TGTGCCAGCAGCTCTCAAGAAGCCCAAGAGACCCAGTACTTC. This sequence encodes CASSSQEAQETQYF. The full variable domain, its missing parts supplied by reference TRBV13 and TRBJ2-5, is AAGVIQSPRHLIKEKRETATLKCYPIPRHDTVYWYQQGPGQDPQFLISFYEKMQSDKGSIPDRFSAQQFSDYHSELNMSSLELGDSALYFCASSSQEAQETQYFGPGTRLLVL.

As concerns this clone: One end of the junction varies from germline; a read error may be responsible. The chain joins TRBV15 to TRBJ2-1; D is unresolved. The germline V gene encodes CDR1 LNHNV and CDR2 YYDKDF (reference sequence). CDR3 length: 15 residues. The CDR3 region is CATSREILSYNEQFF. The CDR3 DNA follows: TGTGCCACCAGCCGAGAGATACTTTCCTACAATGAGCAGTTCTTC.